A selection of T cell receptor beta chains follows, all from one sample in a study of control samples from healthy donors and cancer patients. The repertoire was sequenced with immunoSEQ multiplex PCR; TCRdb's copy has only in-frame clones and lacks some. The table records 85,000 to 95,000 clones, 88% of them present only once. The sample consisted of blood. The receptors derive from a woman in her 70s in good health. Both conserved end residues are part of each CDR3. A D gene is named only where the DNA matches it firmly. Rows may omit the clone size; those that give it use once, few, many or a size class.

clone size,D gene,CDR3 length,V gene,J gene,CDR3 protein,CDR3 DNA
NA,TRBD2,16,TRBV7-2,TRBJ2-3,CASSLGGAGGADTQYF,TGTGCCAGCAGCTTAGGTGGAGCGGGGGGCGCAGATACGCAGTATTTT
NA,TRBD2,16,TRBV5-1,TRBJ2-1,CASSPGLAMTYNEQFF,TGCGCCAGCAGCCCCGGACTAGCGATGACCTACAATGAGCAGTTCTTC
NA,NA,15,TRBV7-2,TRBJ1-1,CASSLSGTVNTEAFF,TGTGCCAGCAGCCTCTCCGGGACGGTGAACACTGAAGCTTTCTTT
NA,TRBD1,14,TRBV2,TRBJ2-3,CASSEAGQGNTQYF,TGTGCCAGCAGTGAAGCGGGACAGGGAAATACGCAGTATTTT
NA,NA,14,TRBV5-4,TRBJ2-5,CASSLGGQGGFQYF,TGTGCCAGCAGCTTGGGAGGGCAGGGCGGTTTCCAGTACTTC
NA,NA,18,TRBV19,TRBJ2-1,CASSYGPPVVRVADEQFF,TGTGCCAGTAGCTACGGGCCCCCCGTTGTTCGGGTCGCCGATGAGCAGTTCTTC
NA,NA,12,TRBV30,TRBJ1-2,CAWSVGVGGYTF,TGTGCCTGGAGTGTTGGGGTAGGGGGCTACACCTTC
NA,NA,19,TRBV30,TRBJ1-4,CAWRPLRPLPLATNEKLFF,TGTGCCTGGAGGCCCTTGAGACCGCTACCTTTAGCAACTAATGAAAAACTGTTTTTT
NA,NA,14,TRBV28,TRBJ1-1,CASSLYGEGPSAFF,TGTGCCAGCAGTTTATATGGAGAGGGCCCGAGCGCTTTCTTT
NA,NA,15,TRBV5-5,TRBJ1-6,CASRTESSYNSPLHF,TGTGCCAGCCGGACAGAAAGCTCCTATAATTCACCCCTCCACTTT
NA,NA,14,TRBV9,TRBJ1-1,CASSLREGGTEAFF,TGTGCCAGCAGCCTCAGGGAAGGTGGCACTGAAGCTTTCTTT
NA,NA,19,TRBV6-4,TRBJ1-1,CASSDRVPTGRGMNTEAFF,TGTGCCAGCAGTGACAGGGTCCCGACAGGTAGAGGGATGAACACTGAAGCTTTCTTT
NA,TRBD1,15,TRBV5-6,TRBJ2-5,CASSLRTGGGETQYF,TGTGCCAGCAGCTTGCGAACAGGGGGCGGTGAGACCCAGTACTTC
NA,TRBD2,14,TRBV19,TRBJ2-7,CASSIGLGAYEQYF,TGTGCCAGTAGTATTGGACTAGGCGCCTACGAGCAGTACTTC
NA,TRBD2,15,TRBV25-1,TRBJ2-3,CASSGSGARTDTQYF,TGTGCCAGCAGTGGCAGCGGGGCACGGACAGATACGCAGTATTTT
NA,NA,11,TRBV5-1,TRBJ2-1,CASSLLVEQFF,TGCGCCAGCAGCTTACTAGTTGAGCAGTTCTTC
NA,TRBD1,14,TRBV3-1/TRBV3-2,TRBJ1-2,CASSQANRGRGTVF,TGTGCCAGCAGCCAAGCCAACAGGGGGCGCGGAACAGTCTTC
NA,NA,15,TRBV6-6,TRBJ1-1,CASSYDSLTAFEAFF,TGTGCCAGCAGTTACGACAGTTTAACCGCTTTTGAAGCTTTCTTT
NA,TRBD1,14,TRBV6-5,TRBJ1-2,CASGGQGFIYGYTF,TGTGCCAGCGGGGGACAGGGTTTCATCTATGGCTACACCTTC
NA,NA,13,TRBV18,TRBJ2-7,CASSPATRGEQYF,TGTGCCAGCTCACCAGCCACCCGGGGCGAGCAGTACTTC
NA,NA,16,TRBV9,TRBJ2-2,CASSVDPSLNTGELFF,TGTGCCAGCAGCGTAGATCCCAGCTTGAACACCGGGGAGCTGTTTTTT
once,TRBD1,16,TRBV2,TRBJ2-6,CASTRDRGSGANVLTF,TGTGCCAGCACGAGAGACAGGGGCTCTGGGGCCAACGTCCTGACTTTC
NA,NA,15,TRBV10-3,TRBJ2-2,CAISGGAGTTGELFF,TGTGCCATCAGTGGGGGGGCAGGGACCACCGGGGAGCTGTTTTTT
NA,NA,14,TRBV5-1,TRBJ1-2,CASSLGGSELGYTF,TGCGCCAGCAGCTTGGGTGGCAGTGAGCTTGGCTACACCTTC
NA,TRBD1,14,TRBV5-8,TRBJ1-2,CASSTGGVIYGYTF,TGTGCCAGCAGCACAGGGGGGGTCATCTATGGCTACACCTTC
NA,NA,16,TRBV13,TRBJ2-1,CASSPISGPLYNEQFF,TGTGCCAGCAGCCCCATATCGGGACCCTTATACAATGAGCAGTTCTTC